The entry that follows covers one TCR beta chain sequence. Its antigen is undetermined. The germline V gene encodes CDR1 SGHVS and CDR2 FNYEAQ. Trimming took 5 bases from V and 3 from J, leaving 14 bases between them. The CDR3 has 14 amino acids. Library construction for TCR beta used iRepertoire HTBI primers and Arm-PCR of CDR3 regions. Using its own MiXCR run on the multiplex PCR reads, TCRdb lists one record per CDR3 protein. The sample lists approximately 560,000 distinct CDR3 sequences; roughly 16% were seen once. These data belong to a study of regulatory T cells in long-lasting Graves disease. In the study overall: Newly diagnosed Graves' patients had under 3 months of antithyroid drugs.

Study-wide points: Persistent Graves' patients showed a TCR diversity that was lower than that of newly diagnosed ones.

As to time point: newly diagnosed GD, antithyroid drugs for less than 3 months. Extracted PBMC RNA gave rise to the TCR library. The same data also contributed to another study, on T cells in Graves' hyperthyroidism and ophthalmopathy. This second report adds: Diagnostic assessment was based on clinical symptoms, serum thyroxine and TRAb, thyroid ultrasound and orbital computed tomography. First-round RT-PCR targeting the TCR CDR3 was performed with the HTBI primer set.

The source is a man aged 18 to 29 with Graves disease. The chain carries TRBV7-6 and TRBJ2-7; unclear D gene. Source: peripheral blood mononuclear cells (PBMCs), taken at new diagnosis, from a patient treated with antithyroid drugs. The CDR3 coding sequence is TGTGCCAGCAGCCAAACCATCGACGGCTACGAGCAGTACTTC. This translates into CASSQTIDGYEQYF.